This paragraph reports one TCR beta chain. This record comes from a study of blood T cells in healthy people across ages. The authors isolated at least 6 million PBMCs per sample. Trimming left V 2 bases short and J 1 base short, with 14 bases between. Germline CDR1 is DFQATT and CDR2 is SNEGSKA (reference sequence). The CDR3 is 15 residues long. A J-beta primer mix and a sample-barcoded 5' primer were used in a second PCR of about 6 to 12 cycles. In TCRdb, the 5' RACE reads were re-called with MiXCR into one record per CDR3 protein. This repertoire shows fewer than 800,000 distinct CDR3 sequences, 25% found once; its top ten account for more than 8%. This sample was shared with a second study, whose subject was T cells of mothers and their children.

The V gene is TRBV20-1, the J gene TRBJ2-5, with D perhaps TRBD1 (5 bases). The sequenced sample was blood. The TCR was taken from a boy between 10 and 17 years old in good health. CDR3 sequence reads: CSARPGTGSQETQYF. The CDR3 region has the DNA TGCAGTGCTAGACCTGGTACAGGTTCCCAAGAGACCCAGTACTTC.